This T cell receptor (beta chain) is drawn from a study of blood T cells in healthy people across ages. Study-wide findings and caveats: In long-lived donors, naive CD4+ cell counts and diversity exceeded those of aged donors.

For the second PCR, which ran for about 6 to 11 cycles, a sample-barcoded 5' primer and a J-beta primer mix were used. TCRdb ran MiXCR on the 5' RACE reads and lists one entry per CDR3 protein. The repertoire holds more than 700,000 distinct CDR3 sequences, about half seen once, with roughly 20% in the top ten. About this clonotype: Its antigen is unknown.

Trimming stripped 3 bases from V and 4 bases from J, with 9 bases between. The CDR3 extends over 12 amino acids. Germline V gives CDR1 DFQATT, CDR2 SNEGSKA (reference sequence). Material: blood. J is TRBJ1-2 and V is TRBV20-1; D might be TRBD1 (6 bases). The receptor was derived from an elderly man in good health. The CDR3 nucleotides read TGCAGTGCTAGCGGACAGATCTATGGCTACACCTTC. Translating gives CSASGQIYGYTF.